This is a list of T cell receptor beta chains from one sample in a study of cytomegalovirus exposure and HLA in healthy donors. Data came from immunoSEQ multiplex PCR; TCRdb stores just in-frame clones and leaves some out. In the table there are 240,000 or so clones, more than 75% of which are singletons. Specimen: PBMCs. The receptor set was obtained from a woman under 40 in good health and CMV-seropositive. The CDR3 runs from the conserved cysteine through the conserved F or W. The D gene is left open where the match is weak. Clone size is shown for a subset of rows, as once, few, many or a class of expanded clone.

j_gene	abundance	v_gene	d_gene	CDR3nt	CDR3aa
TRBJ2-6	-	TRBV7-2	TRBD2	TGTGCCAGCAGCCGTTCGGGACTAGATAGGGCCTCTGGGGCCAACGTCCTGACTTTC	CASSRSGLDRASGANVLTF
TRBJ1-1	-	TRBV28	TRBD1	TGTGCCAGCAGTTACCCAGGGGGCCGGGGGACTGAAGCTTTCTTT	CASSYPGGRGTEAFF
TRBJ2-3	once	TRBV5-1	-	TGCGCCAGCAGCTTAACTTTCCCAGATACGCAGTATTTT	CASSLTFPDTQYF
TRBJ2-5	-	TRBV14	-	TGTGCCAGCAGCCACATAAATACAGGGTCCGGCGGGACCCAGTACTTC	CASSHINTGSGGTQYF
TRBJ2-5	-	TRBV11-3	-	TGTGCCAGCAGCCCCTGGAAGGAGGAAGAGACCCAGTACTTC	CASSPWKEEETQYF
TRBJ2-1	once	TRBV15	TRBD1	TGTGCCACCAGCAGAGCCACCTTTAAGGGGGCCTTAACCTACAATGAGCAGTTCTTC	CATSRATFKGALTYNEQFF
TRBJ1-4	-	TRBV11-1	-	TGTGCCAGCAGCCGGGACTTAGCAACTAATGAAAAACTGTTTTTT	CASSRDLATNEKLFF
TRBJ2-3	-	TRBV9	TRBD2	TGTGCCAGCAGCGTTGGGACTAGCGGGACAGATACGCAGTATTTT	CASSVGTSGTDTQYF
TRBJ2-1	-	TRBV28	-	TGTGCCAGCAGTTTAGGGTTGTTGGGGATAGGGGATGAGCAGTTCTTC	CASSLGLLGIGDEQFF
TRBJ1-1	-	TRBV5-4	TRBD1	TGTGCCAGCAGCAAGGGACAGCTGCTGAACACTGAAGCTTTCTTT	CASSKGQLLNTEAFF
TRBJ2-3	-	TRBV5-1	TRBD2	TGCGCCAGCAGCTCTAAGACTAGCGGGGGCCGCACAGATACGCAGTATTTT	CASSSKTSGGRTDTQYF
TRBJ2-7	-	TRBV27	-	TGTGCCAGCAGTTACGACATTAGCTACGAGCAGTACTTC	CASSYDISYEQYF
TRBJ2-2	-	TRBV11-3	-	TGTGCCAGCAGCTTAGCCAGATCGAACACCGGGGAGCTGTTTTTT	CASSLARSNTGELFF
TRBJ2-3	-	TRBV7-6	TRBD2	TGTGCCAGCAGCTCCGCTTCACTCGCGGGAGTGGTGGGGCTCACAGATACGCAGTATTTT	CASSSASLAGVVGLTDTQYF
TRBJ2-1	-	TRBV9	-	TGTGCCAGCAGCGCCGGGGGGCAGCTATACAATGAGCAGTTCTTC	CASSAGGQLYNEQFF
TRBJ2-7	-	TRBV6-5	-	TGTGCCAGCAGTCGCGGGACGTCGGGGGAGCAGTACTTC	CASSRGTSGEQYF
TRBJ1-2	once	TRBV6-1	-	TGTGCCAGCACCGTCGGGAATGGCTACACCTTC	CASTVGNGYTF
TRBJ2-5	-	TRBV5-4	TRBD2	TGTGCCAGCAGCTTTGTAGCGGGAGGAGAGACCCAGTACTTC	CASSFVAGGETQYF
TRBJ2-7	-	TRBV30	-	TGTGCCTGGAGTGTAGGGGCAGGGAGGGGGAACGAGCAGTACTTC	CAWSVGAGRGNEQYF
TRBJ2-7	-	TRBV10-1	-	TGCGCCAGCAGTGAGCCAAGTGACTGGGGAGCCGAGCAGTACTTC	CASSEPSDWGAEQYF
TRBJ1-1	-	TRBV28	-	TGTGCCAGCAGTTTAGGGGGGGCTGAAGCTTTCTTT	CASSLGGAEAFF
TRBJ1-1	-	TRBV11-2	-	TGTGCCAGCAGCTTACAGGGTATTCGGGACACTGAAGCTTTCTTT	CASSLQGIRDTEAFF
TRBJ2-5	-	TRBV7-9	-	TGTGCCAGCAGCCTGAGCCGGGGGTCACAAGAGACCCAGTACTTC	CASSLSRGSQETQYF
TRBJ2-7	-	TRBV10-1	-	TGCGCCAGCAGTGGAAACAGACCAAGTTACGAGCAGTACTTC	CASSGNRPSYEQYF
TRBJ2-7	-	TRBV19	TRBD2	TGTGCCAGTAGTATGTCGGGACTAGTCGGCTACGAGCAGTACTTC	CASSMSGLVGYEQYF
TRBJ2-3	-	TRBV2	TRBD2	TGTGCCAGCAGCCCGCCGGGGGGGAAAGGCACAGATACGCAGTATTTT	CASSPPGGKGTDTQYF
TRBJ2-7	-	TRBV28	TRBD1	TGTGCCAGCAGTTCCAGACAGGGTAAAGGCCACGAGCAGTACTTC	CASSSRQGKGHEQYF
TRBJ2-2	-	TRBV7-6	-	TGTGCCAGCAGCTTTGGTCCGGGACGGACAGTCACCGGGGAGCTGTTTTTT	CASSFGPGRTVTGELFF
TRBJ2-1	-	TRBV6-1	TRBD2	TGTGCCAGCAGGACGACTAGCGTTTACAATGAGCAGTTCTTC	CASRTTSVYNEQFF
TRBJ2-1	-	TRBV12-5	TRBD1	TGTGCTAGTGGTTTTGGGACAGACTACAATGAGCAGTTCTTC	CASGFGTDYNEQFF
TRBJ2-7	-	TRBV10-2	TRBD2	TGCGCCAGCAGTGAGGATAGCGGGAGATGTGAGCAGTACTTC	CASSEDSGRCEQYF
TRBJ1-1	-	TRBV28	-	TGTGCCAGCAGACGTGCGGAGGGGAACACTGAAGCTTTCTTT	CASRRAEGNTEAFF
TRBJ2-5	-	TRBV11-3	TRBD2	TGTGCCAGCAGCCGGACTAGCGGGGAGGGGTACCAAGAGACCCAGTACTTC	CASSRTSGEGYQETQYF
TRBJ2-7	-	TRBV19	-	TGTGCCAGTAGTAGTCCGGGATCCTACGAGCAGTACTTC	CASSSPGSYEQYF
TRBJ2-7	-	TRBV2	-	TGTGCCAGCACCGGGGGACTTCCATACGAGCAGTACTTC	CASTGGLPYEQYF
TRBJ2-3	few	TRBV7-9	TRBD1	TGTGCCAGCAGCTTGGACAGGGGCACAGATACGCAGTATTTT	CASSLDRGTDTQYF
TRBJ2-1	few	TRBV7-9	TRBD2	TGTGCCAGCTCCCAACAAGGACTAGCGAGGAATGAGCAGTTCTTC	CASSQQGLARNEQFF
TRBJ2-1	-	TRBV9	TRBD2	TGTGCCAGCAGCGTAGACCCTAGCGGATACAATGAGCAGTTCTTC	CASSVDPSGYNEQFF
TRBJ1-1	-	TRBV5-5	-	TGTGCCAGCACTGCCGACAGGTCCACTGAAGCTTTCTTT	CASTADRSTEAFF
TRBJ2-1	-	TRBV5-1	TRBD2	TGCGCCAGCAGGCGGCGGGAGAGCTCCTACAATGAGCAGTTCTTC	CASRRRESSYNEQFF
TRBJ2-1	few	TRBV5-1	TRBD2	TGCGCCAGCAGCTCCCCTGATGGCCTAGCGGGACGTGAGCAGTTCTTC	CASSSPDGLAGREQFF
TRBJ2-2	-	TRBV28	-	TGTGCCAGCAGTTTGGGCCTCTGGGGCGCCGGGGAGCTGTTTTTT	CASSLGLWGAGELFF
TRBJ2-7	-	TRBV7-9	-	TGTGCCAGCAGCTTAGGGGGCAAGAGCTCCTACGAGCAGTACTTC	CASSLGGKSSYEQYF
TRBJ2-3	few	TRBV2	-	TGTGCCAGCAGGCCTGGTCCTACTAGCACAGATACGCAGTATTTT	CASRPGPTSTDTQYF
TRBJ2-2	few	TRBV11-2	TRBD1	TGTGCCGGTAGACAGGGAACGAACACCGGGGAGCTGTTTTTT	CAGRQGTNTGELFF
TRBJ2-3	-	TRBV6-5	-	TGTGCCAGCAGCTTCGGACTGCCCGGAGATACGCAGTATTTT	CASSFGLPGDTQYF
TRBJ2-3	-	TRBV5-1	TRBD2	TGCGCCAGCAGCTTGCAGGCGCTAGCGGCGGGGTTCACAGATACGCAGTATTTT	CASSLQALAAGFTDTQYF
TRBJ2-7	few	TRBV19	-	TGTGCCAGTAGGTCGGGGGACGAGCAGTACTTC	CASRSGDEQYF
TRBJ2-5	-	TRBV7-8	TRBD2	TGTGCCAGCAGCCAAGACTCTAGCGGGACCCTCCAAGAGACCCAGTACTTC	CASSQDSSGTLQETQYF
TRBJ1-2	-	TRBV15	-	TGTGCCACCAGCAGAGACCAAAACTATGGCTACACCTTC	CATSRDQNYGYTF
TRBJ2-5	once	TRBV18	-	TGTGCCAGCTCACCACTATCCCAGCAAGAGACCCAGTACTTC	CASSPLSQQETQYF
TRBJ2-2	-	TRBV9	-	TGTGCCAGCAGCCTCCAGGGTACCGGGGAGCTGTTTTTT	CASSLQGTGELFF
TRBJ2-1	-	TRBV4-1	-	TGCGCCAGCAGCCAAGAGGGGCCCTGGGGTGAGCAGTTCTTC	CASSQEGPWGEQFF
TRBJ2-7	-	TRBV7-9	TRBD1	TGTGCCAGCAGCTTAGTCGGGGGGACAGGGACCTACGAGCAGTACTTC	CASSLVGGTGTYEQYF
TRBJ2-7	-	TRBV28	TRBD1	TGTGCCAGCAGTTCGGGACAGGGAAACGAGCAGTACTTC	CASSSGQGNEQYF